This T cell receptor (beta chain) was sequenced during a study of cytomegalovirus exposure and HLA in healthy donors. Study-level findings and limits: Among TCR beta chains, those listed as cytomegalovirus-associated numbered over 150. A further, later analysis showed that HLA-associated TCR beta chains (compared with equally common others) were more clonally expanded. Roughly even sequencing depth across donors was the assumption behind the presence/absence analyses. An ancestry cluster, one associated with Asian ancestry, reportedly showed fewer N-insertions than the 666-donor mean in a later analysis.

Trimming cost V 6 bases and J 11 bases; bases outside gene matches: 11. The CDR3 is 13 amino acids. Germline values: CDR1 SGHAT, CDR2 FQDESV (reference sequence). Both 60 Vbeta primers and 13 Jbeta primers went into the PCR. The protocol was immunoSEQ multiplex PCR, while the TCRdb copy is restricted to in-frame clones and leaves out a portion. The sample records approximately 120,000 clones, over 70% being singletons. Concerning this clone itself: Antigen specificity is unknown.

Sequences were obtained from PBMCs. J is TRBJ1-1 and V is TRBV11-1; 8 nucleotides line up with TRBD1. This receptor was identified in a man aged 40-55 years in good health and CMV-seropositive. This CDR3 reads CASSLTGQGGAFF. The CDR3 DNA sequence: TGTGCCAGCAGTTTAACCGGACAGGGCGGCGCTTTCTTT.